This T cell receptor (beta chain) was sequenced during a study of blood T cell repertoires in COVID-19. Study summary: Italy, Spain and the United States were the sources of the convalescent and acute COVID-19 samples.

The CDR3 runs to 15 residues. Germline lookup yields CDR1 MNHEY and CDR2 SVGAGI. V gave up 4 bases and J gave up 4 bases, with 13 bases separating them. Assay used: immunoSEQ multiplex PCR; TCRdb lists only in-frame clones, some missing. The sample consists of around 67,000 clones, 65% to 85% of them appearing once. The chain uses TRBV6-5 and TRBJ2-2, with D possibly being TRBD1 (5 bases). Source material: peripheral blood. This clonotype was obtained from a man in his fifties or sixties with active COVID-19. CDR3 nucleotides: TGTGCCAGCAGTTCGACAGTACGTGGCACCGGGGAGCTGTTTTTT. Protein product: CASSSTVRGTGELFF.